What follows is one T cell receptor (beta chain) and its context. The entry originates in a study of shared clonotypes between healthy human individuals. There are 10 residues in the CDR3. Assay: immunoSEQ multiplex PCR; the TCRdb copy retains only in-frame clones and omits some. The table has around 1 million clones, over 75% seen once. The rearrangement links TRBV21-1 to TRBJ2-7; the listed D gene, TRBD2, was not tested against the DNA. TRBV21-1 is noted as a pseudogene. This receptor was obtained from a man between 18 and 35 years old in good health. Material for sequencing was memory CD4+ T cells sorted from blood. Subset in this sample: CD45RA-negative fraction. The CDR3, as DNA: TGTGCCAGCAGCCTCGTAGTGCAGTACTTC. This translates into CASSLVVQYF.